These 28 T cell receptor beta chains share one sample of origin, sequenced in a study of blood T cell repertoires in COVID-19. Generated by immunoSEQ multiplex PCR, the TCRdb table keeps only in-frame clones and is missing some. This sample yields some 150,000 clones, of which 75% to 85% are seen a single time; around 5% belongs to the top ten. The sequencing input was peripheral blood. These receptors all come from a woman in her 70s with COVID-19, enrolled during active disease.

The chain recombines TRBV5-1 with TRBJ1-5, with 8 bases fitting TRBD1. The J segment lost 4 bases and the V segment lost 2 bases, leaving 8 bases of the junction unmatched. The germline V gene encodes CDR1 SGHRS and CDR2 YFSETQ. The CDR3 length is 16 residues. The CDR3 protein is CASSFRTGRLNQPQHF. For the CDR3, the DNA is TGCGCCAGCAGCTTCCGGACAGGGAGGTTAAATCAGCCCCAGCATTTT.

The chain is built from TRBV7-2 and TRBJ2-3; D is perhaps TRBD2 (6 bases). The CDR3 runs 15 residues. In germline, CDR1 is SGHTA, CDR2 FQGNSA. V was clipped by 0 bases and J by 6 bases, with 13 bases between them. CDR3 bases: TGTGCCAGCAGCTTAGCGGGGCGGGATATGGATACGCAGTATTTT. Amino acid sequence: CASSLAGRDMDTQYF.

The chain joins TRBV11-2 to TRBJ1-5; D is unclear. The CDR3 consists of 14 residues. Between the trimmed V and J ends, which lost 1 base and 4 bases, there was a span of 8 bases. Germline loops: CDR1 SGHAT, CDR2 FQNNGV. The CDR3 region is CASSLGLWNQPQHF. The CDR3 bases are TGTGCCAGCAGCTTAGGGCTTTGGAATCAGCCCCAGCATTTT.

This chain's CDR3 is CASSLGRLAYNEQFF. The CDR3 bases are TGTGCCAGCTCACTTGGCCGCCTGGCCTACAATGAGCAGTTCTTC. This rearrangement joins TRBV18 to TRBJ2-1; D unclear. This CDR3 has 15 residues. CDR1 and CDR2 from the germline V gene are KGHSH and LQKENI. The V end was cut by 4 bases, the J end by 2 bases, with 12 bases between.

This chain joins TRBV5-1 and TRBJ1-6, with TRBD1 as a possible D gene (5 bases). Germline V gives CDR1 SGHRS, CDR2 YFSETQ. The CDR3 is made up of 14 amino acids. Trimming took 2 bases from V and 7 from J, leaving 10 bases between them. CDR3 in DNA: TGCGCCAGCAGCTTTGAGACAGTAAATTCACCCCTCCACTTT. It translates to CASSFETVNSPLHF.

CDR3 DNA: TGTGCCAGCAGCGGAAGTCCAGGGGGCAGGTATAATTCACCCCTCCACTTT. It is translated as CASSGSPGGRYNSPLHF. V and J are TRBV9 and TRBJ1-6; 8 positions match TRBD1. The ends lost 3 bases at V and 4 bases at J; junction bases unmatched: 9. From germline, CDR1 is SGDLS and CDR2 YYNGEE. The CDR3 totals 17 residues.

The rearrangement links TRBV11-3 to TRBJ1-5, with D possibly matching TRBD1 (5 bases). This CDR3 spans 15 amino acids. CDR1 and CDR2 (germline): SGHNT, YENEEA. The V end lost 6 bases, the J end lost 5 bases, and 17 bases lay between the germline ends. CDR3 DNA sequence: TGTGCCAGCAGTCCGCCCGTCGGGGGTGATCAGCCCCAGCATTTT. This encodes CASSPPVGGDQPQHF.

The chain couples TRBV18 to TRBJ1-5, with D tentatively TRBD1 (6 bases). V lost 0 bases and J lost 6, with 15 bases in between. The CDR3 is 16 residues long. Germline loops: CDR1 KGHSH, CDR2 LQKENI. The CDR3 coding sequence is TGTGCCAGCTCACCACCGGGTACAGGGATAAGTCAGCCCCAGCATTTT. As protein: CASSPPGTGISQPQHF.

The chain couples TRBV5-1 to TRBJ2-2, with D possibly being TRBD2 (5 bases). Germline V CDR1 and CDR2: SGHRS, YFSETQ. V lost 5 bases, J lost 5 bases, and 10 bases lay in between. This CDR3 region has 13 residues. The DNA of the CDR3 is TGCGCCAGCAGTTCGGAGGTAACCGGGGAGCTGTTTTTT. Protein sequence: CASSSEVTGELFF.

The DNA of the CDR3 is TGTGCCAGCACCCCCCGGGGGGACTACGTTGAGCAGTACTTC. Translated, it gives CASTPRGDYVEQYF. The genes are TRBV6-6 and TRBJ2-7; 7 bases agree with TRBD2. V dropped 7 bases and J dropped 7; count of bases not matched to a gene: 13. CDR1 and CDR2 (germline): MNHNY, SVGAGI (reference sequence). There are 14 residues in the CDR3.

The genes are TRBV30 and TRBJ1-1; 8 bases match TRBD1. V shed 5 bases and J 7 bases; nucleotides not matched to a gene: 6. The germline gives CDR1 GTSNPN, CDR2 SVGIG (reference sequence). This CDR3 contains 12 residues. CDR3 residues: CAWEAGGGEAFF. The CDR3 DNA sequence: TGTGCCTGGGAGGCAGGGGGCGGTGAAGCTTTCTTT.

This clone occurred once. The chain is built from TRBV5-5 and TRBJ1-4, with D perhaps matching TRBD1 (5 bases). The CDR3 loop spans 13 amino acids. The V end lost 3 bases, the J end lost 7 bases, and 10 bases lay between the germline ends. The V gene's germline CDR1 is SGHKS and CDR2 YYEKEE (reference sequence). CDR3: CASSWYGGEKLFF. The CDR3 DNA follows: TGTGCCAGCAGCTGGTACGGGGGTGAAAAACTGTTTTTT.

The chain employs TRBV28 and TRBJ2-7, with a possible D match to TRBD2 (5 bases). From germline, CDR1 is MDHEN and CDR2 SYDVKM. The CDR3 extends over 12 amino acids. V was shortened by 2 bases and J by 9 bases, with 11 bases between the two germline ends. For the CDR3, the DNA is TGTGCCAGCAGTTTAAGATTTGCGGGGCAGTACTTC. Its translation: CASSLRFAGQYF. The whole variable domain, filled in from reference TRBV28 and TRBJ2-7, reads DVKVTQSSRYLVKRTGEKVFLECVQDMDHENMFWYRQDPGLGLRLIYFSYDVKMKEKGDIPEGYSVSREKKERFSLILESASTNQTSMYLCASSLRFAGQYFGPGTRLTVT.

This clone appeared a single time. V usage is TRBV5-6 and J usage is TRBJ2-5; 9 bases match TRBD2. The germline CDR1 and CDR2 sequences are SGHDT and YYEEEE. Trimming removed 0 bases from V and 0 bases from J; junction bases left unmatched: 6. The CDR3 totals 17 residues. The CDR3 sequence: CASSLARVAGDQETQYF. CDR3 bases: TGTGCCAGCAGCTTGGCCAGGGTAGCGGGGGACCAAGAGACCCAGTACTTC.

The chain combines TRBV11-3 with TRBJ2-5; D uncertain. V was clipped by 2 bases and J by 5 bases, with 12 bases between them. Germline assignment: CDR1 SGHNT and CDR2 YENEEA. The CDR3 extends over 14 amino acids. The CDR3 spells CASSLQLVWETQYF. CDR3 coding DNA: TGTGCCAGCAGCTTACAGCTAGTATGGGAGACCCAGTACTTC.

The chain recombines TRBV2 with TRBJ2-7; D remains unclear. The V end lost 4 bases, the J end lost 6 bases, and 7 bases lay between the germline ends. In germline, CDR1 is SNHLY, CDR2 FYNNEI. This CDR3 has 11 amino acids. This CDR3 is CASSGDSEQYF. Written as DNA, the CDR3 is TGTGCCAGCAGTGGAGATAGCGAGCAGTACTTC.

The rearrangement uses TRBV6-5 and TRBJ1-1, with D tentatively TRBD1 (5 bases). This CDR3 comprises 13 residues. V was shortened by 5 bases and J by 5 bases, with 12 bases between the two germline ends. Germline CDR1 MNHEY, CDR2 SVGAGI. CDR3 residues: CASSPLDSTEAFF. CDR3 in DNA: TGTGCCAGCAGTCCCTTAGACAGTACTGAAGCTTTCTTT.

The chain recombines TRBV5-1 with TRBJ2-6; the match to TRBD1 covers 7 bases. CDR1 and CDR2 (germline): SGHRS, YFSETQ. The CDR3 is made up of 18 amino acids. V lost 3 bases to trimming and J lost 0 bases; unmatched junction nucleotides: 9. The CDR3 loop reads CASSSLEGGLSGANVLTF. DNA of the CDR3: TGCGCCAGCAGCTCCCTTGAAGGGGGCCTCTCTGGGGCCAACGTCCTGACTTTC.

This clone occurred a few times. The J gene is TRBJ1-2, the V gene TRBV2; 8 bases fit TRBD1. This CDR3 spans 15 amino acids. Looked up from germline, CDR1 is SNHLY and CDR2 is FYNNEI. Trimming removed 5 bases from V and 4 bases from J; junction bases left unmatched: 9. The CDR3 reads CASSLGTGGGYGYTF. The CDR3 bases are TGTGCCAGCAGTCTCGGGACAGGAGGTGGCTATGGCTACACCTTC.

This clone was observed once. V gene TRBV30 combines with J gene TRBJ1-5; 7 positions agree with TRBD1. The ends lost 2 bases at V and 4 bases at J; junction bases unmatched: 5. CDR3 length equals 14 residues. Germline lookup yields CDR1 GTSNPN and CDR2 SVGIG (reference sequence). Here the CDR3 reads CAWSFGRGNQPQHF. The CDR3 DNA reads as TGTGCCTGGAGTTTTGGCAGGGGGAATCAGCCCCAGCATTTT.

The CDR3 DNA follows: TGCGCCAGCAGCTTGGGCACGTTTGGGACAGGGGTTGACACTGAAGCTTTCTTT. It yields the protein CASSLGTFGTGVDTEAFF. The rearrangement uses TRBV5-1 and TRBJ1-1; 10 nucleotides agree with TRBD1. Germline CDR1 reads SGHRS; CDR2 reads YFSETQ. The J segment lost 3 bases and the V segment lost 0 bases, leaving 11 bases of the junction unmatched. This CDR3 comprises 18 residues.

This clone appeared a few times. CDR3 sequence reads: CASSQLTPDTQYF. Written as DNA, the CDR3 is TGTGCCAGCAGCCAACTGACACCAGATACGCAGTATTTT. This chain joins TRBV7-9 and TRBJ2-3; D remains unclear. V was pared by 5 bases and J by 4 bases, with 10 bases between. The CDR3 spans 13 residues. CDR1 SEHNR and CDR2 FQNEAQ come from the germline V gene (reference sequence).

This clone has a handful of counts. The chain combines TRBV30 with TRBJ2-4; TRBD1 agrees at 7 bases. Germline V gene sequence: CDR1 GTSNPN, CDR2 SVGIG (reference sequence). V trimming: 1 base; J trimming: 11 bases; junction bases outside the gene matches: 17. CDR3 size: 16 residues. In DNA form, the CDR3 reads TGTGCCTGGAGTGCATTCGGGCAGCGACAGGGCACACTTCAGTACTTC. As protein: CAWSAFGQRQGTLQYF.

This clone has just one count. This chain links TRBV3-1 (or the pseudogene TRBV3-2) with TRBJ1-2; TRBD1 aligns across 12 bases. V lost 5 bases, J lost 6 bases, and 4 bases stayed unmatched. The CDR3 extends over 14 amino acids. Germline V lookup: CDR1 LGHDT, CDR2 YNNKEL (reference sequence). CDR3 amino acids: CASSYGTGGDGYTF. In DNA, the CDR3 is TGTGCCAGCAGCTACGGGACAGGGGGCGATGGCTACACCTTC.

DNA for the CDR3: TGTGCCAGTAGTATCGGTAGCGGGGGAGCGAACACCGGGGAGCTGTTTTTT. This codes for CASSIGSGGANTGELFF. The chain couples TRBV19 to TRBJ2-2; 9 positions agree with TRBD2. In germline, CDR1 is LNHDA, CDR2 SQIVND (reference sequence). This CDR3 comprises 17 residues. With V trimmed by 3 bases and J by 0 bases, 5 bases remained unmatched.

Remarks on this clone: This CDR3 is also generated by other DNA sequences in the sample. The chain recombines TRBV7-2 with TRBJ2-7, with 7 bases identical to TRBD2. This CDR3 is built from 14 residues. After removal of 2 bases from V and 3 bases from J, the junction contained 4 bases not matched to a gene. The germline CDR1 and CDR2 sequences are SGHTA and FQGNSA. The CDR3 coding sequence is TGTGCCAGCAGCTTAAGGGGACTAAGCTACGAGCAGTACTTC. It encodes CASSLRGLSYEQYF.

The J gene is TRBJ2-1, the V gene TRBV4-1, with 12 bases that match TRBD2. From germline, CDR1 is MGHRA and CDR2 YSYEKL. The length of the CDR3 is 17 residues. The ends lost 1 base at V and 8 bases at J; junction bases unmatched: 9. In DNA form, the CDR3 reads TGCGCCAGCAGCCAAGTTCTAGCGGGGGGGCCTCAAGATGAGCAGTTCTTC. Its protein is CASSQVLAGGPQDEQFF.

This chain joins TRBV4-1 and TRBJ2-7; TRBD1 might be the D (5 bases). This CDR3 region has 14 residues. Germline lookup yields CDR1 MGHRA and CDR2 YSYEKL. V was shortened by 2 bases and J by 5 bases, with 13 bases between the two germline ends. Here the CDR3 reads CASSQPTQGNEQYF. CDR3 nucleotides: TGCGCCAGCAGCCAACCCACTCAGGGCAACGAGCAGTACTTC.